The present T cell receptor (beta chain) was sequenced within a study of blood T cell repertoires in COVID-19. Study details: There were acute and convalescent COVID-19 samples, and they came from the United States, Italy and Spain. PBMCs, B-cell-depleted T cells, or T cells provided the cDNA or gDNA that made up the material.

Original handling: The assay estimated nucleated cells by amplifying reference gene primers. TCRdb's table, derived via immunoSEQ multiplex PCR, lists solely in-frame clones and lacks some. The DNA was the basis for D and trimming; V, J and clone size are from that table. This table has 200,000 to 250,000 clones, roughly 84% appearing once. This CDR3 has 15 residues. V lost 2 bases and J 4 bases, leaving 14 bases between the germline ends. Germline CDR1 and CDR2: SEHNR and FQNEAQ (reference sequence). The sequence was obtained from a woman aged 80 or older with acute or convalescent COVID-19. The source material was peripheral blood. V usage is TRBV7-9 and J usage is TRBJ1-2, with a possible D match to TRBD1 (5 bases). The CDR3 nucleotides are TGTGCCAGCAGCTTACGGTCGGGGGGGTCCTATGGCTACACCTTC. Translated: CASSLRSGGSYGYTF.